This TCR beta chain was retrieved from a study of T cells in Graves' hyperthyroidism and ophthalmopathy. This clonotype was observed a few times. Regions amplified from RNA transcripts were the TCR beta CDR3 regions. HTBI primers drove first-round RT-PCR of the TCR CDR3. Each CDR3 protein is one row after TCRdb ran MiXCR on the multiplex PCR reads. The table records roughly 180,000 distinct CDR3 sequences, over 7.5% of them present only once. With 7 bases removed from V and 6 bases from J, the gap between germline ends came to 14 bases. The CDR3 length is 13 residues. The germline gives CDR1 MDHEN, CDR2 SYDVKM.

This sequence originates from a young woman with Graves' hyperthyroidism that later progressed to Graves' ophthalmopathy. J is TRBJ2-3 and V is TRBV28, with D possibly TRBD2 on 7 matching bases. Sequencing input: blood. CDR3 region: CASTMGGRDTQYF. CDR3 DNA: TGTGCCAGCACTATGGGGGGGCGGGATACGCAGTATTTT. Complete variable domain (other parts from reference TRBV28 and TRBJ2-3): DVKVTQSSRYLVKRTGEKVFLECVQDMDHENMFWYRQDPGLGLRLIYFSYDVKMKEKGDIPEGYSVSREKKERFSLILESASTNQTSMYLCASTMGGRDTQYFGPGTRLTVL.